This TCR beta chain derives from a study of T cell responses to AZD1222 COVID-19 vaccine. This clone showed up just once. Its cognate antigen is unknown. Germline assignment: CDR1 SGHRS and CDR2 YFSETQ. The CDR3 sequence is 15 residues long. The trim removed 5 bases at V and 8 bases at J, leaving 13 bases unmatched. Some clones are missing from TCRdb's copy, which holds only in-frame ones; the method was immunoSEQ multiplex PCR. The profile shows more than 95,000 clones, about 90% of them singletons. Study-wide points: The repertoires were collected only after the peak T cell response. Only a handful of individuals given AZD1222 were seropositive at baseline. Spike-specific TCR breadth and depth rose after two AZD1222 doses.

The source is an adult in good health. This chain uses TRBV5-1 with TRBJ1-1; TRBD1 aligns across 9 bases. The specimen was peripheral blood, collected on day 0 of AZD1222 vaccination. The CDR3 spells CASRLEGGQGEEAFF. The CDR3 DNA sequence: TGCGCCAGCAGGCTCGAAGGGGGACAGGGAGAGGAAGCTTTCTTT.